This T cell receptor (beta chain) was observed in a study of monozygotic twins with inflammatory bowel disease. Donors each contributed one blood sample measuring under 3 ml. CDR1 is SGHRS, CDR2 YFSETQ, per germline. CDR3 size: 11 residues. With about 17 and 10 cycles respectively, two nested PCRs were carried out on TCRalpha and TCRbeta cDNA. TCRdb re-called the 5' RACE reads and catalogs CDR3 proteins one per entry, DNA excluded. The sample totals around 200,000 distinct CDR3 sequences; its top ten clones hold around 1.5%. Details on this clonotype: Its antigen is undetermined.

General observations from the study: Limited power may explain why concordant and discordant twins showed no difference in repertoire similarity. Using the inverse Simpson index, IBD patients had lower TCRbeta diversity than healthy co-twins.

Sequenced sample: blood. The J gene is TRBJ2-2, the V gene TRBV5-1. This receptor was taken from a human donor with ulcerative colitis or Crohn's disease, or a healthy co-twin of an affected twin (not recorded which). The CDR3 reads CASRDTGELFF.